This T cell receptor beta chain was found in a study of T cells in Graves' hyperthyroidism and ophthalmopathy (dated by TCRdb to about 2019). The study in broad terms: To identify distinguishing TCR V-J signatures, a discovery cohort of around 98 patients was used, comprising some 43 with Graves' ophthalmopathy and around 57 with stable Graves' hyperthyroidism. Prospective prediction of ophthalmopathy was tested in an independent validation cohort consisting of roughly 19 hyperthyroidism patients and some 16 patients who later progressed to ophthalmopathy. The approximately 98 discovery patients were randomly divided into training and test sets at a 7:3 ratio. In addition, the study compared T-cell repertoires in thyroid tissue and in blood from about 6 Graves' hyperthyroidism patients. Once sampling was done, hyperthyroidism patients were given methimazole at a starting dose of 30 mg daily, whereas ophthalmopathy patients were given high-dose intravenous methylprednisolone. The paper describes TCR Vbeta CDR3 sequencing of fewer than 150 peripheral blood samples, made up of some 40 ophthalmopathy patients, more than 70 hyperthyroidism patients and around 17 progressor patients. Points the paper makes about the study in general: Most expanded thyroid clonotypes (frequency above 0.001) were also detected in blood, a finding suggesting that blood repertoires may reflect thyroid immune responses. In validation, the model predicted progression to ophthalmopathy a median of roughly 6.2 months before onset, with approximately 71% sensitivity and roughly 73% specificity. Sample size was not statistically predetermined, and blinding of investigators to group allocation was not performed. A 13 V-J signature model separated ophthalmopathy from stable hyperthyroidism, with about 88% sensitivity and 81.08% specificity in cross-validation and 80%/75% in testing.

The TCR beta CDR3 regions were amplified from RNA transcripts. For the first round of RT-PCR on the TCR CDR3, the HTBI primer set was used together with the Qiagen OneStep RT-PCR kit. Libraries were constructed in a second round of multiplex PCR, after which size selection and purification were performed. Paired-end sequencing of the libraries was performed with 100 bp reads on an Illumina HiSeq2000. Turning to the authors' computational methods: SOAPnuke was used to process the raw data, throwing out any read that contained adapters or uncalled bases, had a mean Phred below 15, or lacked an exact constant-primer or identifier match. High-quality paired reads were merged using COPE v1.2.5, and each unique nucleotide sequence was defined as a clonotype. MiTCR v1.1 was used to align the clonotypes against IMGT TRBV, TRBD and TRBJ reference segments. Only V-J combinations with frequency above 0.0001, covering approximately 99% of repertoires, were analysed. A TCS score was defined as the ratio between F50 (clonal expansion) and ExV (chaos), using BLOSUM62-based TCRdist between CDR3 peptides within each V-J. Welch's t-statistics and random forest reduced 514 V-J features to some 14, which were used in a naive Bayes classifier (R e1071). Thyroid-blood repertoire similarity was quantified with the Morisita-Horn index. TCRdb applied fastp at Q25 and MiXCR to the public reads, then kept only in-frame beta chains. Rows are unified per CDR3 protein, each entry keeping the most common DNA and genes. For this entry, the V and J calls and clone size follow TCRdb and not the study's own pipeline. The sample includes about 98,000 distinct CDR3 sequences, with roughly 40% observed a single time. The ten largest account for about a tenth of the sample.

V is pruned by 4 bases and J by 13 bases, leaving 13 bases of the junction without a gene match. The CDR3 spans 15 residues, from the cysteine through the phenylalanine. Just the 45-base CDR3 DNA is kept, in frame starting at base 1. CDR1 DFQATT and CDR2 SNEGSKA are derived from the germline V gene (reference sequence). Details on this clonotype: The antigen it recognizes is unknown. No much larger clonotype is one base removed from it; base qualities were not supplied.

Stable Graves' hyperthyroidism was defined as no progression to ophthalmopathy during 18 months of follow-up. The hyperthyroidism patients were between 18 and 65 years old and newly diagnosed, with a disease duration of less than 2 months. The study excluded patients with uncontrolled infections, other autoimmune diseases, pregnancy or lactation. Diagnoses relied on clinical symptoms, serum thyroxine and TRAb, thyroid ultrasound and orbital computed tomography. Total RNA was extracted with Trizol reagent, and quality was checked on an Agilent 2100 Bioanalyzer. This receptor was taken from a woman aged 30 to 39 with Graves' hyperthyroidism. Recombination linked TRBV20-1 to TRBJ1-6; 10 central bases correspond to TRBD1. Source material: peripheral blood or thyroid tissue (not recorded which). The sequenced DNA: TGCAGTGCTACCCCCACCCGGACAGGGGGGGATCCCCTCCACTTT. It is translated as CSATPTRTGGDPLHF.